A single sample is the source of the 2 T cell receptor beta chains below, sequenced in a study of Graves' ophthalmopathy and Graves' hyperthyroidism. The study amplified TCR beta CDR3 regions using RNA transcripts. Following a first-round RT-PCR that used HTBI primers, a second-round multiplex PCR was carried out. TCRdb reanalysed the multiplex PCR reads using MiXCR and keeps one entry per CDR3 protein. This table holds approximately 540,000 distinct CDR3 sequences, less than 45% found once. The sequencing sample was made of peripheral blood or thyroid tissue (not recorded which). The receptors here all came from an adult man with Graves' hyperthyroidism.

The chain recombines TRBV20-1 with TRBJ2-1; 9 bases fit TRBD1. Germline CDR1 reads DFQATT; CDR2 reads SNEGSKA (reference sequence). The CDR3 runs 15 residues. J lost 4 bases, V lost 5 bases, and 9 bases had no gene match. CDR3 nucleotide sequence: TGCAGTGCTCGCAGACAGGGGGTGGCGTACAATGAGCAGTTCTTC. Its protein is CSARRQGVAYNEQFF.

This clonotype was found many times. This chain uses TRBV29-1 with TRBJ2-6; D is perhaps TRBD2 (6 bases). The CDR3 covers 16 residues. Trimming left V 7 bases short and J 2 bases short, with 18 bases between. Germline V lookup: CDR1 SQVTM, CDR2 ANQGSEA. The CDR3, as DNA: TGCAGCGCCTCCAGCCCTGGAGGGACTGGGGCCAACGTCCTGACTTTC. Amino acids: CSASSPGGTGANVLTF.